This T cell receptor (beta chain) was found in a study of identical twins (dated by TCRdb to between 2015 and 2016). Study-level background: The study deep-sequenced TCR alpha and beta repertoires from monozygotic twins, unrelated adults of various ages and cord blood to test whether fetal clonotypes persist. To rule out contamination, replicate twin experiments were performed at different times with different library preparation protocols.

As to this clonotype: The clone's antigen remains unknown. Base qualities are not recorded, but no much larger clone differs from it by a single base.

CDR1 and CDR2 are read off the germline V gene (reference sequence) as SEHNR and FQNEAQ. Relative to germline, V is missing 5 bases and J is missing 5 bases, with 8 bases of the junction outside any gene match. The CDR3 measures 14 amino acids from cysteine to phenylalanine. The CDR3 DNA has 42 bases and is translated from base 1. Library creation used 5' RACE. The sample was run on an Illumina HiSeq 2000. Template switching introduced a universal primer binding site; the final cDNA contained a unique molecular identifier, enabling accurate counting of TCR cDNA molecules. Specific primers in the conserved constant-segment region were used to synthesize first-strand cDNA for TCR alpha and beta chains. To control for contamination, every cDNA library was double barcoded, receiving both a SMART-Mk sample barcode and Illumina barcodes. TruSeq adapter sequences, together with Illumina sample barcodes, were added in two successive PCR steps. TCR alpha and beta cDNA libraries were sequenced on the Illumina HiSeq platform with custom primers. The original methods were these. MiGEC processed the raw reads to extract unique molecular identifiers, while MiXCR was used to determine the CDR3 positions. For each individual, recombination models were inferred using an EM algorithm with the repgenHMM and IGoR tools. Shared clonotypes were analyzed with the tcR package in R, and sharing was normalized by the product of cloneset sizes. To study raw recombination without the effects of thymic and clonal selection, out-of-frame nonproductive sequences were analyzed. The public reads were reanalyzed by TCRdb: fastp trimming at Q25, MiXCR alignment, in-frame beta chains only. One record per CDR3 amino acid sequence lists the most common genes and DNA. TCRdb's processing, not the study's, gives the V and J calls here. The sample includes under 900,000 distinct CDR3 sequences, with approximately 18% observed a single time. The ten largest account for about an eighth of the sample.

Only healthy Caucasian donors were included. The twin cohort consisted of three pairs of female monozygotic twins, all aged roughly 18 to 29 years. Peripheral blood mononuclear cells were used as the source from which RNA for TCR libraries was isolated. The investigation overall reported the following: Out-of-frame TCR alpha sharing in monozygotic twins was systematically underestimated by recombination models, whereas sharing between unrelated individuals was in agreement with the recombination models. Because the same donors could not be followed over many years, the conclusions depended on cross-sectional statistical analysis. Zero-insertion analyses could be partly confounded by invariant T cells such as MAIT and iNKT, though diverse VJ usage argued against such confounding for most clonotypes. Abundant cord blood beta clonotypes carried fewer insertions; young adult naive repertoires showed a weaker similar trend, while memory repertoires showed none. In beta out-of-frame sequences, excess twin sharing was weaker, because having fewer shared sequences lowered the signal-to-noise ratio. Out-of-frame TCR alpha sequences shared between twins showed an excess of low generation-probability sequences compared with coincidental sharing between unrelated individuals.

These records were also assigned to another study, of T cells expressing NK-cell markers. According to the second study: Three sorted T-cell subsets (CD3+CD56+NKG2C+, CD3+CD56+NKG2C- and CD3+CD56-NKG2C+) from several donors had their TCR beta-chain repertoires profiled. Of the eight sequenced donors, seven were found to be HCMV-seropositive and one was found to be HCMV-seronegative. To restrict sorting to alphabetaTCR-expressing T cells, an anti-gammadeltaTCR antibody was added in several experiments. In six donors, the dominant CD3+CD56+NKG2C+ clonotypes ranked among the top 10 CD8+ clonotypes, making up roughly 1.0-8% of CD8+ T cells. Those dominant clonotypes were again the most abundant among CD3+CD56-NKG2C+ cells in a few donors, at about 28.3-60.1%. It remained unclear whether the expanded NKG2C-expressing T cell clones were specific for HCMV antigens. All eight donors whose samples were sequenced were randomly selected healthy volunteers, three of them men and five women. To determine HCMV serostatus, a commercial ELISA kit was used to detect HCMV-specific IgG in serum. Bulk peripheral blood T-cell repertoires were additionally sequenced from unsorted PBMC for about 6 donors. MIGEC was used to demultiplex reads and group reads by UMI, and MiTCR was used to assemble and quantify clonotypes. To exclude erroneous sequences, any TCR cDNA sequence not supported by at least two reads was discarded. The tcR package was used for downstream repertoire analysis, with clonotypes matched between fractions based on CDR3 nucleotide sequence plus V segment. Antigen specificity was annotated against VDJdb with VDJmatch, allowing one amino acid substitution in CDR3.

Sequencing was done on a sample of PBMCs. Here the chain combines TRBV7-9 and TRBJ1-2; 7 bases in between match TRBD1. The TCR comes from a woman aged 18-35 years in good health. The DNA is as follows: TGTGCCAGCAGCCCCGACAGGGTAGCTTATGGCTACACCTTC. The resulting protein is CASSPDRVAYGYTF.